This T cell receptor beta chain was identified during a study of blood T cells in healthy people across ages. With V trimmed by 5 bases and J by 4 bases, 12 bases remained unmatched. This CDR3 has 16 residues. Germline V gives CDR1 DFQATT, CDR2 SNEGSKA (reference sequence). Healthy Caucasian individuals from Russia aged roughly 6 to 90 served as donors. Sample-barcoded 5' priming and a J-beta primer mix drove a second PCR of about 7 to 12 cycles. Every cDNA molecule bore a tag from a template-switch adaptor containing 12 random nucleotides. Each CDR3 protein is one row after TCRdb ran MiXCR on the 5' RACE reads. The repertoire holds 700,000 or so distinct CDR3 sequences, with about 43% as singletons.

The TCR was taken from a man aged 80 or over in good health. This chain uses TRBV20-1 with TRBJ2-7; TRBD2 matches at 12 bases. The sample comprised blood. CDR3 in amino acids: CSAGGGLAGGQYEQYF. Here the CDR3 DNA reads TGCAGTGCTGGGGGGGGGCTAGCGGGAGGGCAATACGAGCAGTACTTC.